What follows are 2 T cell receptor beta chains derived from one specimen sequenced in a study of early T cells in non-severe SARS-CoV-2 infection. TCRdb re-derived calls from the 5' RACE reads in MiXCR, one entry per CDR3 protein. This sample carries approximately 64,000 distinct CDR3 sequences, roughly 5% of them seen once, and the ten largest clones take around 5%. The sample consisted of whole blood. The receptors were gathered from an adult who was a healthcare worker with PCR-confirmed SARS-CoV-2 infection or an uninfected control (not recorded which).

The CDR3: CASSPGPGIGAEAFF. DNA of the CDR3: TGTGCCAGCTCTCCAGGACCGGGAATCGGCGCTGAAGCTTTCTTT. The chain employs TRBV18 and TRBJ1-1; no definite D call. The CDR3 length is 15 residues. Per germline, CDR1 KGHSH and CDR2 LQKENI. Trimming shortened V by 6 bases and J by 6 bases, and 20 bases separated the two germline ends.

This clonotype has at least ten counts. The chain recombines TRBV20-1 with TRBJ2-3; the D gene could be TRBD1 or TRBD2 (5 bases each). The CDR3 extends over 14 amino acids. Germline V CDR1 and CDR2: DFQATT, SNEGSKA (reference sequence). V was pared by 6 bases and J by 6 bases, with 19 bases between. CDR3 in amino acids: CSARGQEAVDTQYF. CDR3 nucleotides: TGCAGTGCCCGTGGACAAGAAGCGGTTGATACGCAGTATTTT.